Below are 29 T cell receptor beta chains sequenced from a single sample in a study of blood T cell repertoires in COVID-19. Produced via immunoSEQ multiplex PCR; TCRdb's table is partial and in-frame only. In the table there are some 370,000 clones, approximately 88% of which are singletons. Sequenced input: peripheral blood. Receptor source: a man aged 40-49 years with acute or convalescent COVID-19.

The rearrangement links TRBV6-2 or TRBV6-3 to TRBJ2-7, with TRBD1 identical over 7 bases. J gave up 4 bases and V 4 bases, and 13 bases lay outside the gene matches. Germline CDR1 MNHEY, CDR2 SVGEGT. CDR3 length: 16 amino acids. CDR3 DNA: TGTGCCAGCAGTTCCCCCGGCAGGGGGAGCGGTTACGAGCAGTACTTC. Protein sequence: CASSSPGRGSGYEQYF.

V and J are TRBV7-2 and TRBJ1-5, with D perhaps matching TRBD1 (5 bases). This CDR3 is 13 amino acids long. The V gene's germline CDR1 is SGHTA and CDR2 FQGNSA. V was pared by 8 bases and J by 11 bases, with 19 bases between. The CDR3: CASSRGGVRAQHF. CDR3 DNA: TGTGCCAGCTCCCGGGGGGGAGTAAGGGCCCAGCATTTT.

This chain connects TRBV7-2 to TRBJ2-7; D ambiguous. Germline V gene lookup returns CDR1 SGHTA and CDR2 FQGNSA. CDR3 size: 13 residues. V gave up 1 base and J gave up 4 bases, with 8 bases separating them. The CDR3 loop reads CASSLGSVYEQYF. The CDR3 DNA reads as TGTGCCAGCAGCTTAGGGTCGGTTTACGAGCAGTACTTC.

This chain's CDR3 is CASSSGTGVTNEKLFF. The CDR3, as DNA: TGTGCCAGTAGTAGTGGGACTGGTGTGACTAATGAAAAACTGTTTTTT. The rearrangement joins TRBV19 to TRBJ1-4; a possible D gene is TRBD1 (5 bases). Germline V gene lookup returns CDR1 LNHDA and CDR2 SQIVND (reference sequence). This CDR3 is 16 amino acids long. Between the trimmed V and J ends, which lost 4 bases and 2 bases, there was a span of 14 bases.

The genes are TRBV5-1 and TRBJ2-1, with D perhaps matching TRBD2 (5 bases). The CDR3 is made up of 12 amino acids. Trimming took 2 bases from V and 9 from J, leaving 9 bases between them. CDR1 is SGHRS, CDR2 YFSETQ, per germline. The DNA for the CDR3 is TGCGCCAGCAGCTTCAGCGGAGGTGAGCAGTTCTTC. This encodes CASSFSGGEQFF.

The rearrangement joins TRBV6-1 to TRBJ1-4; no firm D call. This CDR3 spans 14 amino acids. Looked up from germline, CDR1 is MNHNS and CDR2 is SASEGT. With 2 bases removed from V and 7 bases from J, the gap between germline ends came to 11 bases. CDR3 in amino acids: CASSEMRNIEKLFF. The CDR3 coding sequence is TGTGCCAGCAGTGAAATGAGGAATATTGAAAAACTGTTTTTT.

This clone appeared once. The chain is built from TRBV23-1 and TRBJ2-7, with 8 bases that match TRBD1. TRBV23-1 is an ORF; its function is uncertain. J gave up 0 bases and V 1 base, and 5 bases lay outside the gene matches. CDR3 length equals 16 residues. CDR3 region: CASSQFAQGVSYEQYF. In DNA, the CDR3 is TGCGCCAGCAGTCAATTTGCACAGGGGGTCTCCTACGAGCAGTACTTC.

This clone was seen a handful of times. The chain employs TRBV7-8 and TRBJ2-1; tentatively, D is TRBD2 (5 bases). V lost 3 bases and J lost 3, with 15 bases in between. CDR3 size: 16 residues. Germline V gives CDR1 SGHVS, CDR2 FQNEAQ. DNA of the CDR3: TGTGCCAGCAGCTTTTTCGACGGGATATTCTACAATGAGCAGTTCTTC. This codes for CASSFFDGIFYNEQFF.

The chain combines TRBV12-5 with TRBJ2-2; D perhaps matches TRBD1 (6 bases). This CDR3 spans 14 amino acids. Germline V CDR1 and CDR2: LGHNT, FRNRAP. With 3 bases removed from V and 3 bases from J, the gap between germline ends came to 8 bases. CDR3 in amino acids: CASGFSGDTGELFF. DNA for the CDR3: TGTGCTAGTGGTTTCTCAGGGGACACCGGGGAGCTGTTTTTT.

The chain carries TRBV18 and TRBJ1-2, with 7 positions matching TRBD1. Germline values: CDR1 KGHSH, CDR2 LQKENI. The CDR3 sequence is 13 residues long. The trim removed 3 bases at V and 8 bases at J, leaving 6 bases unmatched. In DNA, the CDR3 is TGTGCCAGCTCACCTGCCAGGGGGTTGGGCTACACCTTC. This translates into CASSPARGLGYTF.

The chain links TRBV27 to TRBJ2-7; 9 nucleotides align to TRBD1. CDR1 and CDR2 from the germline V gene are MNHEY and SMNVEV (reference sequence). With V trimmed by 11 bases and J by 3 bases, 26 bases remained unmatched. The CDR3 covers 19 residues. The CDR3 protein is CAAQPGRTGVPQTRYEQYF. DNA for the CDR3: TGTGCCGCACAGCCAGGTAGGACAGGGGTTCCCCAAACCCGCTACGAGCAGTACTTC.

This chain joins TRBV14 and TRBJ2-5; 7 bases agree with TRBD2. CDR1 and CDR2 (germline): SGHDN, FVKESK. Trimming took 3 bases from V and 5 from J; bases not matched to a gene: 15. This CDR3 spans 17 amino acids. The CDR3 DNA sequence: TGTGCCAGCAGCCATGAACGGCGGGAGCGCGGGATGGAGACCCAGTACTTC. It codes for CASSHERRERGMETQYF.

The gene calls are TRBV25-1 and TRBJ2-2, with 13 bases matching TRBD2. CDR1 is MGHDK and CDR2 is SYGVNS in the germline V gene. The CDR3 contains 18 residues. After removal of 6 bases from V and 1 base from J, the junction contained 8 bases not matched to a gene. CDR3 coding DNA: TGTGCCAGCAGCTTAGGGACTAGCGGGACACTGAACACCGGGGAGCTGTTTTTT. Translated, it gives CASSLGTSGTLNTGELFF.

The chain employs TRBV29-1 and TRBJ1-1, with D maybe TRBD1 (6 bases). The CDR3 has 13 residues. CDR1 and CDR2 (germline): SQVTM, ANQGSEA. V dropped 3 bases and J dropped 4 bases, with 12 bases sitting between them. CDR3 coding DNA: TGCAGCGTTGAGGGGGCCCTAGGCACTGAAGCTTTCTTT. Encoded protein: CSVEGALGTEAFF. The entire variable domain, with the rest obtained from reference TRBV29-1 and TRBJ1-1, is as follows: SAVISQKPSRDICQRGTSLTIQCQVDSQVTMMFWYRQQPGQSLTLIATANQGSEATYESGFVIDKFPISRPNLTFSTLTVSNMSPEDSSIYLCSVEGALGTEAFFGQGTRLTVV.

The CDR3 reads CAISVGGGTDTQYF. As DNA, the CDR3 is TGTGCCATCAGTGTTGGGGGGGGGACAGATACGCAGTATTTT. The V call is TRBV10-3, the J call TRBJ2-3; 7 bases match TRBD2. This CDR3 comprises 14 residues. The junction had 4 bases not matched to a gene; V was cut back by 4 bases and J by 3 bases. From germline, CDR1 is ENHRY and CDR2 SYGVKD.

As for this clone: Other DNA variants within this sample encode the same CDR3. V usage is TRBV7-3 and J usage is TRBJ2-1; a possible D gene is TRBD2 (5 bases). This CDR3 region has 14 residues. V lost 5 bases to trimming and J lost 4 bases, with 12 bases between them. From germline, CDR1 is SGHTA and CDR2 FQGTGA. CDR3 nucleotide sequence: TGTGCCAGCAGCCCATCTCGGGGTTACAATGAGCAGTTCTTC. Amino acid sequence: CASSPSRGYNEQFF.

The chain uses TRBV4-2 and TRBJ1-2, with 9 bases aligning to TRBD1. This CDR3 is 14 amino acids long. The junction had 7 bases not matched to a gene; V was cut back by 3 bases and J by 8 bases. The V gene's germline CDR1 is LGHNA and CDR2 YNFKEQ. CDR3 region: CASSQATGGRGYTF. CDR3 sequence (DNA): TGTGCCAGCAGCCAGGCGACAGGGGGACGGGGCTACACCTTC.

About this clone itself: Within the sample, other DNA sequences also encode this same CDR3. The rearrangement joins TRBV28 to TRBJ1-1, with TRBD1 as a possible D gene (5 bases). The germline V gene encodes CDR1 MDHEN and CDR2 SYDVKM. Trimming took 6 bases from V and 1 from J, leaving 12 bases between them. The CDR3 extends over 14 amino acids. DNA for the CDR3: TGTGCCAGCAGCCTAGGACAAGGGAACACTGAAGCTTTCTTT. This encodes CASSLGQGNTEAFF.

The chain employs TRBV5-1 and TRBJ1-2, with 10 bases fitting TRBD1. Losses at the gene ends were 2 bases for V and 5 bases for J; bases not matched to a gene: 18. There are 19 residues in the CDR3. CDR1 and CDR2 (germline): SGHRS, YFSETQ. CDR3 residues: CASSLTPVWGQGIWYGYTF. In DNA form, the CDR3 reads TGCGCCAGCAGCTTAACCCCCGTGTGGGGACAGGGGATTTGGTATGGCTACACCTTC.

The J gene is TRBJ1-2, the V gene TRBV13; D possibly corresponds to TRBD1 (5 bases). CDR1 is PRHDT and CDR2 is FYEKMQ in the germline V gene (reference sequence). The CDR3 runs to 14 residues. V was clipped by 4 bases and J by 4 bases, with 13 bases between them. The CDR3 coding sequence is TGTGCCAGCAGCTCGGGGGGACGGTCCTATGGCTACACCTTC. It codes for CASSSGGRSYGYTF.

J is TRBJ2-1 and V is TRBV30; the D gene is possibly TRBD1 (6 bases). V was pared by 5 bases and J by 5 bases, with 22 bases between. This CDR3 comprises 16 residues. Germline CDR1 reads GTSNPN; CDR2 reads SVGIG (reference sequence). CDR3 residues: CAWGPYWTETHNEQFF. The CDR3 DNA reads as TGTGCCTGGGGGCCTTATTGGACAGAGACCCACAATGAGCAGTTCTTC.

The rearrangement uses TRBV15 and TRBJ1-1; D might be TRBD1 (6 bases). The CDR3 extends over 15 amino acids. The V end was cut by 8 bases, the J end by 0 bases, with 16 bases between. The germline CDR1 and CDR2 sequences are LNHNV and YYDKDF (reference sequence). The CDR3 DNA follows: TGTGCCACCGGGGACATGAAACCGGTGAACACTGAAGCTTTCTTT. As protein: CATGDMKPVNTEAFF.

CDR3 amino acids: CASSLTPRDEQYF. The CDR3 nucleotides read TGTGCCAGCAGTTTAACCCCAAGAGACGAGCAGTACTTC. The chain combines TRBV27 with TRBJ2-7; D gene ambiguous. This CDR3 spans 13 amino acids. The germline V and J ends were trimmed by 2 bases and 5 bases, with 10 bases remaining between them. Per germline, CDR1 MNHEY and CDR2 SMNVEV (reference sequence).

The chain joins TRBV6-5 to TRBJ2-7; D ambiguous. Germline CDR1 MNHEY, CDR2 SVGAGI. V gave up 4 bases and J gave up 2 bases, with 9 bases separating them. The CDR3 consists of 13 residues. The CDR3 DNA reads TGTGCCAGCAGTTTTCACCTAGCCTACGAGCAGTACTTC. Translating it yields CASSFHLAYEQYF.

The rearrangement joins TRBV7-9 to TRBJ2-7; TRBD2 aligns across 11 bases. J gave up 1 base and V 5 bases, and 25 bases lay outside the gene matches. Germline CDR1 is SEHNR and CDR2 is FQNEAQ (reference sequence). The CDR3 has 22 residues. As DNA, the CDR3 is TGTGCCAGCAGCACGCCCCGGGACAGACACAGGACCGGGACTAGCGGATCCTACGAGCAGTACTTC. Encoded protein: CASSTPRDRHRTGTSGSYEQYF.

The chain has TRBV13 and TRBJ2-3; maybe TRBD2 (7 bases). The length of the CDR3 is 16 residues. The V end lost 0 bases, the J end lost 3 bases, and 13 bases lay between the germline ends. Germline CDR1 and CDR2: PRHDT and FYEKMQ (reference sequence). The CDR3 here is CASSLGRGGGTDTQYF. The CDR3 DNA reads TGTGCCAGCAGCTTAGGCCGGGGAGGGGGAACAGATACGCAGTATTTT. Complete variable domain (other parts from reference TRBV13 and TRBJ2-3): AAGVIQSPRHLIKEKRETATLKCYPIPRHDTVYWYQQGPGQDPQFLISFYEKMQSDKGSIPDRFSAQQFSDYHSELNMSSLELGDSALYFCASSLGRGGGTDTQYFGPGTRLTVL.

This clone was detected a few times. The genes are TRBV30 and TRBJ1-6; D is possibly TRBD1 (5 bases). This CDR3 spans 15 amino acids. The V end lost 3 bases, the J end lost 7 bases, and 16 bases lay between the germline ends. Germline-derived CDR1 and CDR2 are GTSNPN and SVGIG (reference sequence). The CDR3 here is CAWSVSGGVNSPLHF. The CDR3 DNA reads as TGTGCCTGGAGCGTGTCGGGGGGAGTAAATTCACCCCTCCACTTT.

This chain connects TRBV4-1 to TRBJ2-7; D is perhaps TRBD1 (6 bases). Trimming took 1 base from V and 2 from J, leaving 21 bases between them. This CDR3 region has 18 residues. Per the germline V gene, CDR1 is MGHRA and CDR2 is YSYEKL. The CDR3 region is CASSQGLTGTSLTYEQYF. DNA of the CDR3: TGCGCCAGCAGCCAAGGGCTGACCGGGACAAGCCTTACCTACGAGCAGTACTTC.

The rearrangement uses TRBV6-5 and TRBJ2-1, with D perhaps TRBD2 (5 bases). V was shortened by 4 bases and J by 4 bases, with 11 bases between the two germline ends. The CDR3 consists of 14 residues. Per the germline V gene, CDR1 is MNHEY and CDR2 is SVGAGI. CDR3 DNA sequence: TGTGCCAGCAGTTCTGGTGGCGGGTACAATGAGCAGTTCTTC. It encodes CASSSGGGYNEQFF.